This T cell receptor (beta chain) stems from a study of blood T cell repertoires in COVID-19. For the study at large: Spain, Italy and the United States supplied samples that represented acute and convalescent COVID-19. PBMCs, B-cell-depleted T cells, or T cells provided the cDNA or gDNA that made up the material.

Original processing notes: The authors estimated nucleated cell counts from reference gene primer amplification. Some clones are missing from TCRdb's copy, which holds only in-frame ones; the method was immunoSEQ multiplex PCR. D and trimming were read from the DNA, whereas the V and J calls and clone size are those reported in that table. The top ten hold approximately 27% of the sample, which has some 120,000 clones, around 89% seen once. Germline V gives CDR1 LNHDA, CDR2 SQIVND (reference sequence). The V end lost 6 bases, the J end lost 5 bases, and 11 bases lay between the germline ends. The CDR3 extends over 13 amino acids.

The sequence was obtained from a man in his 70s with active or convalescent COVID-19. Source material: peripheral blood. The V gene is TRBV19, the J gene TRBJ1-5; the D gene is possibly TRBD1 (6 bases). Here the CDR3 DNA reads TGTGCCAGTAGAGGAGAGGGGGATCAGCCCCAGCATTTT. Translated, it gives CASRGEGDQPQHF.